The present T cell receptor beta chain was sequenced within a study of graft-versus-host responses after intestinal transplantation. TCRdb's table, derived via immunoSEQ multiplex PCR, lists solely in-frame clones and lacks some. The table includes 85,000 to 100,000 clones, around 86% detected once. This CDR3 spans 15 amino acids. J lost 2 bases, V lost 5 bases, and 7 bases had no gene match. Germline V gene lookup returns CDR1 GTSNPN and CDR2 SVGIG (reference sequence). The rearrangement joins TRBV30 to TRBJ2-3; 10 nucleotides match TRBD2. The origin of this receptor is a human patient who received an intestinal transplant, so some T cells may come from the graft donor. This specimen consisted of PBMCs, obtained 255 days after intestinal transplant. The CDR3 reads CAWELSGGSTDTQYF. The CDR3 coding sequence is TGTGCCTGGGAACTTAGCGGGGGGTCCACAGATACGCAGTATTTT.